The 9 T cell receptor beta chains below were found in one sample sequenced in a study of cytomegalovirus exposure and HLA in healthy donors. A multiplex PCR was run with 60 Vbeta primers and 13 Jbeta primers. Generated by immunoSEQ multiplex PCR, the TCRdb table keeps only in-frame clones and is missing some. The sample lists 200,000 or so clones, approximately 80% occurring once. Input material: PBMCs. These receptors originate from a girl aged 5-17 years in good health and CMV-seronegative.

This sequence joins TRBV18 and TRBJ2-7, with 7 bases identical to TRBD1. CDR3 length equals 17 residues. Per germline, CDR1 KGHSH and CDR2 LQKENI. V was clipped by 5 bases and J by 3 bases; unmatched bases: 16. The CDR3 reads CASSNLGTGATHYEQYF. The CDR3 region has the DNA TGTGCCAGCTCAAATCTGGGTACAGGGGCAACCCACTACGAGCAGTACTTC.

The chain employs TRBV9 and TRBJ1-4, with 7 bases that match TRBD1. CDR3 length equals 16 residues. Trimming at V came to 0 bases and at J to 4 bases, leaving 6 bases not matched to a gene. Germline V gives CDR1 SGDLS, CDR2 YYNGEE. CDR3: CASSVVGTESNEKLFF. In nucleotides, the CDR3 is TGTGCCAGCAGCGTAGTTGGGACAGAAAGTAATGAAAAACTGTTTTTT.

The chain is built from TRBV2 and TRBJ2-5; tentative D call: TRBD1 (6 bases). The germline V gene encodes CDR1 SNHLY and CDR2 FYNNEI. V lost 3 bases to trimming and J lost 5 bases, with 28 bases between them. The CDR3 runs to 19 residues. The CDR3 sequence: CASSEFRAFTGRGEETQYF. CDR3 bases: TGTGCCAGCAGTGAGTTTCGGGCCTTTACAGGGCGTGGGGAGGAGACCCAGTACTTC.

The CDR3 region has the DNA TGTGCCAGCGAGGAGGGTACCTATAATTCACCCCTCCACTTT. The encoded protein is CASEEGTYNSPLHF. The rearrangement uses TRBV5-4 and TRBJ1-6; D is undetermined. The CDR3 has 14 amino acids. Germline values: CDR1 SGHNT, CDR2 YYREEE (reference sequence). The V and J ends lost 7 bases and 2 bases respectively, with 10 bases between them. Using reference TRBV5-4 and TRBJ1-6 for the parts outside the CDR3, the full variable domain is ETGVTQSPTHLIKTRGQQVTLRCSSQSGHNTVSWYQQALGQGPQFIFQYYREEENGRGNFPPRFSGLQFPNYSSELNVNALELDDSALYLCASEEGTYNSPLHFGNGTRLTVT.

V usage is TRBV7-3 and J usage is TRBJ1-2; D gene uncertain. Germline V gene sequence: CDR1 SGHTA, CDR2 FQGTGA. The CDR3 runs 13 residues. Deletions cut 5 bases from V and 4 bases from J, with 11 bases between. The CDR3 DNA sequence: TGTGCCAGCAGCCCCGGGGTCGGCTATGGCTACACCTTC. This translates into CASSPGVGYGYTF. Based on the CDR3 plus reference TRBV7-3 and TRBJ1-2, the full variable domain is GAGVSQTPSNKVTEKGKYVELRCDPISGHTALYWYRQSLGQGPEFLIYFQGTGAADDSGLPNDRFFAVRPEGSVSTLKIQRTERGDSAVYLCASSPGVGYGYTFGSGTRLTVV.

This rearrangement joins TRBV4-1 to TRBJ2-1, with no clear D. The CDR3 extends over 13 amino acids. Germline CDR1 is MGHRA and CDR2 is YSYEKL. V was clipped by 4 bases and J by 7 bases, with 11 bases between them. The CDR3 spells CASSPTTLNEQFF. The CDR3 coding sequence is TGCGCCAGCAGCCCCACTACCCTGAATGAGCAGTTCTTC.

V gene TRBV25-1 combines with J gene TRBJ2-7; D possibly corresponds to TRBD1 (6 bases). Germline assignment: CDR1 MGHDK and CDR2 SYGVNS. The CDR3 runs 17 residues. The V gene lost 10 bases and the J gene lost 4 bases, with 29 bases spanning the gap. CDR3 protein: CANPRQTGSRVFYEQYF. Here the CDR3 DNA reads TGTGCCAACCCGAGGCAGACAGGATCAAGGGTATTTTACGAGCAGTACTTC.

The rearrangement uses TRBV6-5 and TRBJ1-2; D possibly corresponds to TRBD1 (5 bases). Deletions cut 4 bases from V and 8 bases from J, with 23 bases between. Germline CDR1 reads MNHEY; CDR2 reads SVGAGI. This CDR3 is 16 amino acids long. The CDR3 nucleotides are TGTGCCAGCAGTTTCCACACTGACCGTGGGGCGCGGGGCTACACCTTC. This gives the protein CASSFHTDRGARGYTF.

The chain couples TRBV28 to TRBJ1-2; D possibly corresponds to TRBD1 (6 bases). Germline V lookup: CDR1 MDHEN, CDR2 SYDVKM. CDR3 size: 14 residues. V was trimmed by 2 bases and J by 8 bases, leaving 15 bases between them. In DNA form, the CDR3 reads TGTGCCAGCAGTTTACAAAACAGGGCCGGCGGCTACACCTTC. It specifies CASSLQNRAGGYTF.